This T cell receptor beta chain appears in the sequencing data of a study of cytomegalovirus exposure and HLA in healthy donors (dated by TCRdb to about 2017). Describing the broader study: An earlier analysis of approximately 640 of the donors reported about 250 Gb of sequence data and roughly 110 million unique TCR beta sequences from some 180 million T cells. Approximately 300 gigabases of sequencing data and about 92 million unique TCR sequences made up an early release that covered some 640 HLA-typed donors. Of the 398 genotyped donors, approximately 83% fell in the genetic ancestry cluster associated with self-reported Caucasian donors. The aim of the study was to test whether cataloging public T cell receptors could identify signatures of past pathogen exposure. Using immunosequencing, the study profiled T cell repertoires from 666 subjects and related those repertoires to cytomegalovirus serostatus. Besides the first cohort of roughly 640 subjects, a separate validation cohort made up of 120 different subjects was used. To predict cytomegalovirus infection status, the study brought together high-throughput TCR immunosequencing, statistical association of individual TCRs with disease status, and machine learning. A later analysis re-analyzed previously published TCR beta repertoires from 660 or so donors and added high-resolution HLA genotyping to study TCR occurrence patterns. Rather than drawing on any new phenotypic data, the later analysis identified candidate immune exposures from TCR beta sequences and the way those sequences occurred across donors. In an earlier analysis of roughly 540 of the donors, high-throughput TCR beta sequencing was used to judge whether each TCR beta V gene segment behaved as functional or pseudogenic. Alongside the repertoire data, information on donor age, sex, ethnicity and CMV serostatus was compiled. A later genetic analysis used genome-wide SNP genotypes for 398 of the 666 donors, treating that subset as a discovery cohort. All discovery cohort repertoires had been generated using a single sequencing platform. HLA typing included class I and class II loci at four-digit resolution. The number of donors typed differed by locus, with about 620-630 for A, B, C, DRB1 and DQB1, roughly 520 for DQA1, approximately 570 for DPA1, and some 440 for DPB1. A handful of DR-DQ haplotypes were handled as single units for association and clustering because linkage in the cohort was strong. On average, 235,054 unique TCR beta nucleotide sequences were sequenced per donor among 300 to 500 genotyped donors of the cohort, with roughly 18% of those sequences being non-productive. Beyond this particular receptor, the publication reports: Linkage disequilibrium might explain the correlated functional status among segregating V segments, but an unknown experimental factor could not be ruled out. Roughly uniform sequencing depth across donors was assumed in presence/absence analyses, although this assumption may not hold. Some IMGT-functional V segments, including TRBV6-2 and TRBV6-3, could not be told apart with the 87-base-pair reads, so those segments were excluded. A later genetic analysis reported fewer N-insertions in productive TCRs among donors in an Asian-associated ancestry cluster than the approximately 670-donor mean. In a later analysis, most CMV-associated TCR beta chains were found to appear HLA-restricted, with HLA associations seemingly driven largely by CMV exposure. This cohort had only TCR beta chains sequenced, and the lack of alpha or paired-chain data limited which features could be detected. Most TCR sequences were observed very rarely across donors, whereas some public TCRs were present in many individuals. Cytomegalovirus status was reported to be diagnosed by the classifier with high specificity and sensitivity in both the original and validation cohorts. In a later analysis, the rate of TCR association differed among HLA loci, with DRB1 alleles having the most associated TCRs and HLA-C alleles having the fewest. A total of 150 to 200 TCR beta chains were listed by the study as associated with cytomegalovirus. A later genetic analysis associated a missense DCLRE1C variant with V-gene and J-gene trimming of TCR beta chains, and an independent cohort replicated the association. The sequencing pipeline was judged likely to have produced a cluster of highly shared sequence variants as a technical artifact. Because some donors lacked HLA typing at each locus, the association tests relied only on the typed subset. A few of the identified cytomegalovirus-associated TCR beta chains were confirmed in vitro to be specific for cytomegalovirus antigens. At a false discovery rate of 0.05, a later analysis linked 15,000 to 20,000 TCR beta sequences to specific HLA alleles. Several of the top co-occurrence clusters appeared to be linked to parvovirus B19, influenza, CMV and Epstein-Barr virus, according to a later analysis. According to the authors, the approach could potentially be generalized to other disease states and immunological phenotypes. Seventeen rarely observed V segments, including chromosome 9 orphons, were excluded from the earlier analysis of about 610 of the donors because counts were too low. Assigning TCR associations to individual alleles was difficult when HLA alleles, especially DR and DQ, strongly co-occurred. Immune exposure information for the cohort was limited to CMV serostatus. Compared with equally common non-associated chains, HLA-associated TCR beta chains in a later analysis were more clonally expanded and had lower generation probabilities. A further reported finding was that TCR beta sequences accurately predicted the HLA-A and HLA-B alleles for most subjects in the first cohort. In an earlier analysis of approximately 590 of the donors, most TCR beta V segments appeared in productive rearrangements about 90% or about 30% of the time, broadly matching IMGT annotations.

Including the terminal cysteine and phenylalanine, the CDR3 comprises 19 residues. Only the CDR3 DNA is retained, 57 bases long and in frame from the first base. The cohort was made up of 500 to 800 healthy bone marrow donors. At the time of sampling, every cohort member was nominally healthy, though immune exposures that went unrecorded were likely present. The donor tested CMV seronegative, placing the donor among the approximately 400 seronegative members of the cohort. A peripheral blood sample was provided by each donor, and peripheral blood mononuclear cells were used for TCR beta sequencing. Genomic DNA was extracted from the blood cell samples with the Qiagen DNeasy Blood Extraction Kit. Library method: the immunoSEQ multiplex PCR assay. For the multiplex PCR, a mixture combining 60 forward primers for TCR Vbeta segments and 13 reverse primers for TCR Jbeta segments was used. The CDR3 region of rearranged TCR beta genes was amplified from genomic DNA by a multiplex PCR assay. The Illumina HiSeq System was used to sequence the amplified TCR beta libraries as 87-base-pair reads. The paper's data handling went like this. A later analysis tallied 75 million to 85 million unique TCR beta chains across the 666 repertoires, and some 10 million of those chains were shared by two or more donors. Raw reads were error-corrected and collapsed into unique sequences by a nearest-neighbor algorithm in which closely related sequences were merged to remove PCR and sequencing errors. V, D and J gene segments were assigned by aligning CDR3 sequences to IMGT reference sequences. For a sequence to be retained, a match of at least six nucleotides to both a V gene segment and a J gene segment was required. A rearrangement was called productive if the CDR3 had no stop codons and remained in frame with V and J, and every other rearrangement was called non-productive. CDR3 was defined according to IMGT convention as the region running from the second conserved V-encoded cysteine to the conserved J-encoded phenylalanine. Sequences without an unambiguous match to a single V gene segment were excluded from the earlier analysis of several hundred of the donors. An earlier analysis of several hundred of the donors called V segments functional above 56.7% productive rearrangements and segregating when the between-donor standard deviation exceeded 5%. A statistical classification framework was developed to diagnose cytomegalovirus status using the catalog of TCR beta chain sequences. V and J gene assignment, in a later analysis, came from comparing TCR nucleotide sequences with IMGT/GENE-DB human TR gene sequences. The TCRdist pipeline was used in a later analysis to assign CDR3 sequences and most-parsimonious VDJ recombination scenarios. In a later analysis, each TCR beta chain was defined by its CDR3 amino acid sequence together with its V-gene family, and reads without a unique V-gene family were excluded. As a way to deal with suspected cross-contamination and a sequencing artifact, a later analysis dropped approximately 590 nucleotide sequences that were highly shared and had low generation probability. In a later analysis, a clonal expansion index for each public chain was calculated from normalized within-repertoire ranks of inferred template counts. In a later analysis, generation probabilities were computed using a VDJ recombination model fitted to out-of-frame rearrangements, and the results were checked against IGoR. In a later analysis, TCR-TCR, TCR-HLA and TCR-CMV co-occurrence was scored with hypergeometric tests, and a repertoire-size bias correction was applied to TCR pairs. False discovery rates were estimated in a later analysis by permuting HLA or CMV assignments 20 times. In a later analysis, co-occurring TCRs were grouped using DBSCAN, and TCRdist sequence similarity was added for clustering within HLA-allele-positive subsets. For co-occurrence clustering, repertoires with fewer than 30,000 or more than 120,000 public chains were excluded, along with roughly five repertoires with anomalous nucleotide sharing. Sourced from immuneACCESS, this table was stored by TCRdb with only in-frame sequences that have V and J called. A share of the clones is absent; for the studies checked, an unresolved V gene accounts for under half, and the remainder has no known explanation. The V and J calls and the clone size are those of that table, but D and trimming were determined from the DNA. In this sample the table shows roughly 220,000 clones, 82% of which occur a single time. 2.7% of the sample belongs to the ten largest clones.

On this clone itself: Its antigen is currently not known. Qualities for individual bases were not recorded, and no much larger clone is one base off.

The sequence was collected from a middle-aged woman in good health and CMV-seronegative. The V gene is TRBV21-1 and the J gene is TRBJ2-7; the DNA was not compared with TRBD2, the D call given in the table. TRBV21-1 is recorded as a pseudogene. Specimen: PBMCs. The CDR3 is CASSQRTGTSGRAGYEQYF. The nucleotide sequence reads as follows: TGTGCCAGCAGCCAACGGACAGGGACTAGCGGGAGGGCCGGGTACGAGCAGTACTTC.